Listed here are 20 T cell receptor beta chains from one sample, sequenced in a study of blood T cell repertoires in COVID-19. Sequenced by immunoSEQ multiplex PCR; TCRdb stores in-frame clones only, minus some. Of about 80,000 clones in the sample, more than 70% were seen once. Sample: peripheral blood. These receptors came from a man between 65 and 85 years old with active or convalescent COVID-19.

The rearrangement links TRBV24-1 to TRBJ2-1; 7 nucleotides match TRBD1. The CDR3 is 14 residues long. The V gene's germline CDR1 is KGHDR and CDR2 SFDVKD. Trimming at V came to 4 bases and at J to 12 bases, leaving 11 bases not matched to a gene. CDR3 DNA sequence: TGTGCCACCAGTGACCGCCGCTCCGGGACAGCGCAGTTCTTC. Its translation: CATSDRRSGTAQFF.

V usage is TRBV27 and J usage is TRBJ2-5; 11 bases match TRBD2. With 6 bases clipped from V and 0 bases from J, the junction kept 12 bases outside the gene matches. CDR3 length equals 18 residues. Germline loops: CDR1 MNHEY, CDR2 SMNVEV (reference sequence). This CDR3 reads CASRIPGLAEQYQETQYF. The CDR3 nucleotides read TGTGCCAGCAGGATCCCGGGACTAGCGGAGCAGTACCAAGAGACCCAGTACTTC.

The chain combines TRBV6-5 with TRBJ2-7; 9 bases are shared with TRBD1. Losses at the gene ends were 10 bases for V and 0 bases for J; bases not matched to a gene: 4. CDR3 length: 13 amino acids. Germline CDR1 is MNHEY and CDR2 is SVGAGI. The CDR3 protein is CATPGQGSYEQYF. The CDR3 DNA follows: TGTGCCACCCCGGGACAGGGCTCCTACGAGCAGTACTTC.

The rearrangement joins TRBV5-1 to TRBJ2-3; TRBD2 aligns across 8 bases. This CDR3 region has 16 residues. V lost 8 bases to trimming and J lost 1 base; unmatched junction nucleotides: 12. The germline V gene has CDR1 SGHRS and CDR2 YFSETQ. The CDR3 region has the DNA TGCGCCAGTTCCCGAACGGGGACTAGGGGCACAGATACGCAGTATTTT. Translating gives CASSRTGTRGTDTQYF.

The rearrangement joins TRBV7-3 to TRBJ2-5; D uncertain. CDR3 length equals 13 residues. Trimming cost V 2 bases and J 2 bases, with 6 bases left between them. The germline CDR1 and CDR2 sequences are SGHTA and FQGTGA. CDR3 nucleotide sequence: TGTGCCAGCAGCTTACACAGACAAGAGACCCAGTACTTC. Encoded protein: CASSLHRQETQYF. The full variable domain, with the rest looked up from reference TRBV7-3 and TRBJ2-5, is GAGVSQTPSNKVTEKGKYVELRCDPISGHTALYWYRQSLGQGPEFLIYFQGTGAADDSGLPNDRFFAVRPEGSVSTLKIQRTERGDSAVYLCASSLHRQETQYFGPGTRLLVL.

This clone was found once. This chain uses TRBV4-1 with TRBJ2-5, with 8 bases that match TRBD1. Germline V CDR1 and CDR2: MGHRA, YSYEKL. CDR3 length equals 16 residues. Germline trimming cut 4 bases from V and 5 bases from J; bases unmatched to any gene: 12. The chain's CDR3 is CASSRGQAPNPETQYF. The CDR3 bases are TGCGCCAGCAGCCGGGGACAGGCGCCGAATCCGGAGACCCAGTACTTC.

The genes are TRBV5-8 and TRBJ1-1; TRBD1 agrees at 7 bases. CDR1 is SGHTS, CDR2 YDEGEE, per germline. The CDR3 loop spans 14 amino acids. J was trimmed by 1 base and V by 3 bases; bases with no gene match: 3. CDR3 residues: CASSSWTGNTEAFF. CDR3 nucleotides: TGTGCCAGCAGCTCCTGGACAGGGAACACTGAAGCTTTCTTT.

The chain carries TRBV3-1 (or the pseudogene TRBV3-2) and TRBJ2-2; no definite D call. The V gene's germline CDR1 is LGHDT and CDR2 YNNKEL (reference sequence). Trimming removed 3 bases from V and 9 bases from J, with 8 bases in between. The CDR3 contains 12 residues. For the CDR3, the DNA is TGTGCCAGCAGCCATATAGAGAGGGAGCTGTTTTTT. Its translation: CASSHIERELFF.

The chain recombines TRBV5-4 with TRBJ1-4; the match to TRBD1 covers 7 bases. Germline-derived CDR1 and CDR2 are SGHNT and YYREEE (reference sequence). With 5 bases clipped from V and 7 bases from J, the junction kept 11 bases outside the gene matches. This CDR3 region has 15 residues. This CDR3 is CASSSRDRGSEKLFF. The CDR3 DNA reads as TGTGCCAGCAGTTCACGGGACAGAGGGAGTGAAAAACTGTTTTTT. Looking up the rest from reference TRBV5-4 and TRBJ1-4 gives the full variable domain: ETGVTQSPTHLIKTRGQQVTLRCSSQSGHNTVSWYQQALGQGPQFIFQYYREEENGRGNFPPRFSGLQFPNYSSELNVNALELDDSALYLCASSSRDRGSEKLFFGSGTQLSVL.

The rearrangement joins TRBV19 to TRBJ1-5; D gene ambiguous. The germline V gene encodes CDR1 LNHDA and CDR2 SQIVND (reference sequence). V was trimmed by 3 bases and J by 0 bases, leaving 18 bases between them. The CDR3 is 18 amino acids. The CDR3 nucleotides read TGTGCCAGTAGTATCCGGGCAGCGGGAGTATATAGCAATCAGCCCCAGCATTTT. Translating it yields CASSIRAAGVYSNQPQHF.

V is TRBV2 and J is TRBJ2-3; D is uncertain. The CDR3 contains 13 residues. Germline V gives CDR1 SNHLY, CDR2 FYNNEI. Trimming stripped 7 bases from V and 2 bases from J, with 10 bases between. The CDR3 sequence is CASTGSPTDTQYF. The DNA of the CDR3 is TGTGCCAGCACAGGCTCACCCACAGATACGCAGTATTTT.

This clone appeared a few times. This chain uses TRBV6-1 with TRBJ2-4; D is uncertain. CDR3 size: 15 residues. With 1 base removed from V and 0 bases from J, the gap between germline ends came to 7 bases. CDR1 MNHNS and CDR2 SASEGT come from the germline V gene. CDR3 in amino acids: CASSEGARAKNIQYF. CDR3 DNA: TGTGCCAGCAGTGAAGGGGCGAGAGCCAAAAACATTCAGTACTTC.

The V and J genes are TRBV28 and TRBJ1-5; tentatively, D is TRBD1 (5 bases). Germline assignment: CDR1 MDHEN and CDR2 SYDVKM. Trimming stripped 4 bases from V and 3 bases from J, with 13 bases between. CDR3 size: 15 residues. The CDR3 region has the DNA TGTGCCAGCAGTTATCTCGGGGGGACCAATCAGCCCCAGCATTTT. It is translated as CASSYLGGTNQPQHF.

This clone was seen only once. The genes are TRBV28 and TRBJ1-5, with 7 bases identical to TRBD1. With V trimmed by 6 bases and J by 2 bases, 4 bases remained unmatched. This CDR3 contains 14 residues. CDR1 MDHEN and CDR2 SYDVKM come from the germline V gene. This chain's CDR3 is CASRPDRGNQPQHF. CDR3 nucleotide sequence: TGTGCCAGCAGGCCCGACAGGGGCAATCAGCCCCAGCATTTT.

This chain joins TRBV3-1 (or the pseudogene TRBV3-2) and TRBJ2-1; D is perhaps TRBD2 (6 bases). With 1 base removed from V and 14 bases from J, the gap between germline ends came to 9 bases. The CDR3 runs to 11 residues. Germline V gene lookup returns CDR1 LGHDT and CDR2 YNNKEL (reference sequence). The CDR3 sequence is CASSQGTKEFF. DNA for the CDR3: TGTGCCAGCAGCCAAGGGACTAAGGAGTTCTTC.

The chain links TRBV3-1 (or the pseudogene TRBV3-2) to TRBJ1-1, with a possible D match to TRBD1 (5 bases). CDR1 and CDR2 from the germline V gene are LGHDT and YNNKEL (reference sequence). The CDR3 runs to 14 residues. Trimming stripped 5 bases from V and 1 base from J, with 11 bases between. Here the CDR3 DNA reads TGTGCCAGCAGCTCCACAGGCCCGAACACTGAAGCTTTCTTT. It is translated as CASSSTGPNTEAFF.

The chain joins TRBV10-3 to TRBJ2-4; 8 nucleotides agree with TRBD1. CDR3 length: 15 residues. The ends lost 4 bases at V and 8 bases at J; junction bases unmatched: 10. Germline V gene data show CDR1 as ENHRY and CDR2 as SYGVKD. DNA for the CDR3: TGTGCCATCAGTGCCGGGGCATCAGGGGGCTACATTCAGTACTTC. Translating gives CAISAGASGGYIQYF.

This clone is a singleton in its sample. CDR3 in DNA: TGTGCCATCAGTCAGCCCGGGACAGGGGGAAGCACTGAAGCTTTCTTT. Its translation is CAISQPGTGGSTEAFF. The chain has TRBV10-3 and TRBJ1-1; the match to TRBD1 covers 11 bases. The trim removed 5 bases at V and 4 bases at J, leaving 9 bases unmatched. The CDR3 sequence is 16 residues long. Germline V gene sequence: CDR1 ENHRY, CDR2 SYGVKD.

V is TRBV7-3 and J is TRBJ2-5; D gene unclear. CDR3 length: 13 amino acids. Per germline, CDR1 SGHTA and CDR2 FQGTGA. Trimming removed 5 bases at V and 0 bases at J, with 7 bases between. CDR3 sequence reads: CASSPSYQETQYF. CDR3 bases: TGTGCCAGCAGCCCCTCGTACCAAGAGACCCAGTACTTC. Full variable domain (rest looked up from reference TRBV7-3 and TRBJ2-5): GAGVSQTPSNKVTEKGKYVELRCDPISGHTALYWYRQSLGQGPEFLIYFQGTGAADDSGLPNDRFFAVRPEGSVSTLKIQRTERGDSAVYLCASSPSYQETQYFGPGTRLLVL.

The rearrangement links TRBV9 to TRBJ2-3; TRBD1 aligns across 9 bases. This CDR3 is built from 14 residues. Germline V CDR1 and CDR2: SGDLS, YYNGEE. The V segment lost 6 bases and the J segment 1 base; nucleotides outside the gene matches: 3. The CDR3 DNA sequence: TGTGCCAGCACCCGGACAGGGGGCACAGATACGCAGTATTTT. It codes for CASTRTGGTDTQYF.